Below are 14 T cell receptor beta chains sequenced from a single sample in a study of T cell changes during pregnancy in multiple sclerosis (dated by TCRdb to the late 2010s). Library construction relied on the immunoSEQ multiplex PCR assay. TCRdb stores this immuneACCESS table with in-frame sequences only. Part of the clones is absent; in the studies checked, under half of the shortfall reflects unresolved V genes, and no reason is known for the rest. This sample holds roughly 58,000 clones; around 92% were observed only once. The ten largest clonotypes hold approximately 0.15% of the sample. Sample: CD4+ T cells from peripheral blood mononuclear cells, taken after pregnancy. These receptors came from a female donor in good health, enrolled as a control in a pregnancy study.

This clone came up once. The J gene is TRBJ1-2, the V gene TRBV4-2, with no clear D. The CDR3 totals 14 residues. The V and J ends lost 4 bases and 4 bases respectively, with 13 bases between them. Germline V CDR1 and CDR2: LGHNA, YNFKEQ. CDR3 nucleotide sequence: TGTGCCAGCAGCCGGGAGAGCAGAAGCTATGGCTACACCTTC. Protein: CASSRESRSYGYTF.

Worth noting for this clone: The junction departs from germline at one end; a sequencing error may be responsible. This sequence joins TRBV7-7 and TRBJ2-5, with D perhaps TRBD2 (5 bases). CDR3 length: 13 residues. The germline gives CDR1 SSHAT, CDR2 FNYEAQ (reference sequence). CDR3 sequence reads: CASSPRGKETQYF. As DNA, the CDR3 is TGTGCTAGCAGCCCACGGGGTAAAGAGACCCAGTACTTC. The variable domain in full, with the rest retrieved from reference TRBV7-7 and TRBJ2-5, is GAGVSQSPRYKVTKRGQDVTLRCDPISSHATLYWYQQALGQGPEFLTYFNYEAQPDKSGLPSDRFSAERPEGSISTLTIQRTEQRDSAMYRCASSPRGKETQYFGPGTRLLVL.

The rearrangement links TRBV5-8 to TRBJ2-7; 7 nucleotides align to TRBD2. J gave up 2 bases and V 2 bases, and 7 bases lay outside the gene matches. CDR3 length equals 15 residues. The germline V gene encodes CDR1 SGHTS and CDR2 YDEGEE. Here the CDR3 DNA reads TGTGCCAGCAGCTTTTATTTCGGGGGGACCTACGAGCAGTACTTC. It translates to CASSFYFGGTYEQYF.

The chain links TRBV28 to TRBJ1-1, with TRBD1 as a possible D gene (5 bases). CDR3 size: 13 residues. Between the trimmed V and J ends, which lost 10 bases and 0 bases, there was a span of 12 bases. CDR1 is MDHEN and CDR2 is SYDVKM in the germline V gene. Here the CDR3 reads CAIRGTVNTEAFF. CDR3 in DNA: TGTGCCATCCGCGGGACGGTGAACACTGAAGCTTTCTTT.

The rearrangement uses TRBV27 and TRBJ2-3; 10 bases match TRBD2. CDR1 and CDR2 from the germline V gene are MNHEY and SMNVEV (reference sequence). The CDR3 sequence is 17 residues long. With V trimmed by 3 bases and J by 3 bases, 9 bases remained unmatched. The CDR3 sequence: CASSLLFPSGGTDTQYF. The CDR3 DNA sequence: TGTGCCAGCAGTTTGCTATTTCCTAGCGGGGGTACAGATACGCAGTATTTT.

The chain carries TRBV18 and TRBJ2-1, with D perhaps TRBD2 (6 bases). Germline loops: CDR1 KGHSH, CDR2 LQKENI. The germline V and J ends were trimmed by 2 bases and 6 bases, with 14 bases remaining between them. The CDR3 totals 15 residues. The CDR3 nucleotides read TGTGCCAGCTCACCAGGTAGAACTAGCTCCAATGAGCAGTTCTTC. Protein: CASSPGRTSSNEQFF.

The V gene is TRBV7-9, the J gene TRBJ1-1, with D unclear. CDR1 is SEHNR, CDR2 FQNEAQ, per germline (reference sequence). Trimming cost V 1 base and J 10 bases, with 10 bases left between them. This CDR3 contains 12 residues. CDR3 bases: TGTGCCAGCAGCTTAGGGGTAGCGGGAGCTTTCTTT. Its protein is CASSLGVAGAFF. Combining the CDR3 with reference TRBV7-9 and TRBJ1-1 gives the whole variable domain DTGVSQNPRHKITKRGQNVTFRCDPISEHNRLYWYRQTLGQGPEFLTYFQNEAQLEKSRLLSDRFSAERPKGSFSTLEIQRTEQGDSAMYLCASSLGVAGAFFGQGTRLTVV.

V is TRBV5-4 and J is TRBJ1-5; tentative D call: TRBD1 (5 bases). Germline V gives CDR1 SGHNT, CDR2 YYREEE (reference sequence). Trimming took off 2 bases at V and 4 bases at J, with 13 bases between the two ends. The CDR3 runs 15 residues. CDR3 in DNA: TGTGCCAGCAGCTTTGGGGACGGGAGAAATCAGCCCCAGCATTTT. Translated: CASSFGDGRNQPQHF.

The rearrangement links TRBV6-6 to TRBJ2-7; D gene unclear. The length of the CDR3 is 13 residues. V was trimmed by 2 bases and J by 3 bases, leaving 8 bases between them. Per the germline V gene, CDR1 is MNHNY and CDR2 is SVGAGI (reference sequence). CDR3 bases: TGTGCCAGCAGTTACGGGCCCGGCTACGAGCAGTACTTC. It specifies CASSYGPGYEQYF.

This rearrangement joins TRBV7-9 to TRBJ1-2; maybe TRBD1 (6 bases). This CDR3 has 19 residues. Per germline, CDR1 SEHNR and CDR2 FQNEAQ (reference sequence). The V end lost 5 bases, the J end lost 2 bases, and 27 bases lay between the germline ends. The CDR3 DNA is TGTGCCAGCAGCGTCAGCCCAGGTGGGAGTACAGGGCCGAACTATGGCTACACCTTC. The encoded protein is CASSVSPGGSTGPNYGYTF. Supplemented by reference TRBV7-9 and TRBJ1-2, the full variable domain reads DTGVSQNPRHKITKRGQNVTFRCDPISEHNRLYWYRQTLGQGPEFLTYFQNEAQLEKSRLLSDRFSAERPKGSFSTLEIQRTEQGDSAMYLCASSVSPGGSTGPNYGYTFGSGTRLTVV.

The genes are TRBV7-8 and TRBJ2-7; 9 bases map to TRBD1. With V trimmed by 6 bases and J by 4 bases, 10 bases remained unmatched. Germline V CDR1 and CDR2: SGHVS, FQNEAQ. This CDR3 has 15 residues. CDR3 sequence: CASRKRQGGGYEQYF. As DNA, the CDR3 is TGTGCCAGCAGGAAGAGACAGGGGGGGGGTTACGAGCAGTACTTC.

The chain carries TRBV11-1 and TRBJ2-7, with 7 positions matching TRBD2. V dropped 6 bases and J dropped 4; count of bases not matched to a gene: 12. The CDR3 spans 15 residues. Germline V gene data show CDR1 as SGHAT and CDR2 as FQDESV (reference sequence). The CDR3 loop reads CASSQGLGRGYEQYF. DNA for the CDR3: TGTGCCAGCAGTCAAGGCCTAGGGCGGGGGTACGAGCAGTACTTC.

The chain joins TRBV29-1 to TRBJ1-2; 11 bases align to TRBD1. The CDR3 runs to 15 residues. Germline-derived CDR1 and CDR2 are SQVTM and ANQGSEA. V shed 6 bases and J 5 bases; nucleotides not matched to a gene: 11. CDR3: CSVRHLGQGGYGYTF. The CDR3 DNA sequence: TGCAGCGTGCGGCACCTGGGACAGGGGGGGTATGGCTACACCTTC.

The chain employs TRBV7-2 and TRBJ1-6; no definite D call. Trimming shortened V by 5 bases and J by 4 bases, and 15 bases separated the two germline ends. Looked up from germline, CDR1 is SGHTA and CDR2 is FQGNSA. CDR3 size: 16 residues. CDR3 in amino acids: CASSADWGGYNSPLHF. The CDR3 DNA reads TGTGCCAGCAGCGCGGACTGGGGTGGGTATAATTCACCCCTCCACTTT. Full variable domain (remainder filled in from reference TRBV7-2 and TRBJ1-6): GAGVSQSPSNKVTEKGKDVELRCDPISGHTALYWYRQSLGQGLEFLIYFQGNSAPDKSGLPSDRFSAERTGGSVSTLTIQRTQQEDSAVYLCASSADWGGYNSPLHFGNGTRLTVT.